A single sample is the source of the 25 T cell receptor beta chains below, sequenced in a study of blood T cells in healthy people across ages (dated by TCRdb to 2015 to 2017). The protocol used for the library was 5' RACE. Sequencing was performed on an Illumina HiSeq 2500. A second PCR of roughly 7 to 11 cycles was performed with a sample-barcoded 5' primer and a J-beta primer mix. TCRdb reanalyzed the raw reads on its own, using fastp at Q25 for trimming and MiXCR for clone calling, and kept in-frame beta chains. Rows with one shared CDR3 protein collapse into an entry with the most common genes and DNA. The sample yields about 1,500,000 distinct CDR3 sequences; 42% were counted once. Of the sample, roughly 7.7% is held by the ten largest clones. Sequencing used blood. These receptors were obtained from a woman in her late teens or twenties in good health.

This clonotype turned up a few times. The V and J genes are TRBV14 and TRBJ2-1; the match to TRBD2 covers 10 bases. Germline trimming cut 4 bases from V and 2 bases from J; bases unmatched to any gene: 5. Looked up from germline, CDR1 is SGHDN and CDR2 is FVKESK. This CDR3 has 16 residues. CDR3 loop: CASSRQGTSAYNEQFF. The DNA for the CDR3 is TGTGCCAGCAGCCGACAAGGGACTAGCGCCTACAATGAGCAGTTCTTC.

The chain joins TRBV4-1 to TRBJ2-1, with TRBD2 matching over 9 bases. This CDR3 contains 16 residues. Germline CDR1 MGHRA, CDR2 YSYEKL. With 1 base clipped from V and 5 bases from J, the junction kept 6 bases outside the gene matches. The chain's CDR3 is CASSQGRTSVNNEQFF. CDR3 coding DNA: TGCGCCAGCAGCCAAGGTCGGACTAGCGTTAACAATGAGCAGTTCTTC.

The chain uses TRBV28 and TRBJ2-2, with 9 bases fitting TRBD1. CDR3 size: 15 residues. V lost 2 bases and J lost 7; bases outside the gene matches: 5. CDR1 MDHEN and CDR2 SYDVKM come from the germline V gene. Here the CDR3 DNA reads TGTGCCAGCAGTTTAGGGGGGACAGGGAACGGGGAGCTGTTTTTT. It translates to CASSLGGTGNGELFF.

CDR3 DNA sequence: TGTGCCATCAGTCCCGGGGCTACACAAGAGACCCAGTACTTC. Translating it yields CAISPGATQETQYF. The chain uses TRBV10-3 and TRBJ2-5, with D possibly being TRBD1 or TRBD2 (5 bases each). Germline-derived CDR1 and CDR2 are ENHRY and SYGVKD. This CDR3 region has 14 residues. The ends were cut back, 5 bases at V and 2 bases at J, with 12 bases in the middle.

The V gene is TRBV4-1, the J gene TRBJ2-1; TRBD1 agrees at 8 bases. After removal of 2 bases from V and 5 bases from J, the junction contained 8 bases not matched to a gene. Germline V gene lookup returns CDR1 MGHRA and CDR2 YSYEKL. This CDR3 region has 16 residues. The CDR3 DNA is TGCGCCAGCAGCCAAACGACAGGGGTTCCTAACAATGAGCAGTTCTTC. This codes for CASSQTTGVPNNEQFF.

The V call is TRBV4-1, the J call TRBJ1-2; 9 bases are a match to TRBD1. V was clipped by 1 base and J by 7 bases; unmatched bases: 7. Germline values: CDR1 MGHRA, CDR2 YSYEKL. CDR3 length equals 15 residues. The CDR3 spells CASSQVGQGLRGYTF. Here the CDR3 DNA reads TGCGCCAGCAGCCAAGTGGGACAGGGCTTGCGTGGCTACACCTTC.

This clonotype has only a few counts. The chain links TRBV6-6 to TRBJ1-5, with D perhaps TRBD1 (5 bases). There are 14 residues in the CDR3. The germline V gene encodes CDR1 MNHNY and CDR2 SVGAGI (reference sequence). Trimming cost V 8 bases and J 6 bases, with 17 bases left between them. The CDR3 DNA follows: TGTGCCAGCTTTTACGGGGGTCCGGGTCAGCCCCAGCATTTT. Protein sequence: CASFYGGPGQPQHF.

This chain connects TRBV5-1 to TRBJ2-7; 7 nucleotides match TRBD2. CDR1 and CDR2 from the germline V gene are SGHRS and YFSETQ. V was pared by 0 bases and J by 5 bases, with 8 bases of the junction left unmatched. The CDR3 has 15 residues. CDR3 DNA sequence: TGCGCCAGCAGCTTGGTGCGGGCTAGCGGCCACGAGCAGTACTTC. This sequence encodes CASSLVRASGHEQYF. Together with reference TRBV5-1 and TRBJ2-7, the CDR3 gives the full variable domain: KAGVTQTPRYLIKTRGQQVTLSCSPISGHRSVSWYQQTPGQGLQFLFEYFSETQRNKGNFPGRFSGRQFSNSRSEMNVSTLELGDSALYLCASSLVRASGHEQYFGPGTRLTVT.

Comment on this clonotype: Just one base apart from a much larger clone, this may be a read error. V usage is TRBV29-1 and J usage is TRBJ2-5; 7 positions agree with TRBD2. This CDR3 contains 13 residues. V shed 7 bases and J 4 bases; nucleotides not matched to a gene: 9. Germline assignment: CDR1 SQVTM and CDR2 ANQGSEA. CDR3 in amino acids: CSGRGGSRETQYF. The CDR3 DNA reads TGCAGCGGACGGGGAGGGTCGAGAGAGACCCAGTACTTC.

The genes are TRBV5-1 and TRBJ2-7; D remains ambiguous. V lost 0 bases and J 5 bases, leaving 6 bases between the germline ends. Germline loops: CDR1 SGHRS, CDR2 YFSETQ. The CDR3 totals 12 residues. CDR3 sequence: CASSLENNEQYF. In DNA form, the CDR3 reads TGCGCCAGCAGCTTGGAGAATAACGAGCAGTACTTC.

This clonotype was seen only a few times. The rearrangement uses TRBV20-1 and TRBJ2-7; 11 bases are a match to TRBD1. The length of the CDR3 is 15 residues. V was clipped by 0 bases and J by 3 bases; unmatched bases: 4. CDR1 and CDR2 from the germline V gene are DFQATT and SNEGSKA (reference sequence). The DNA for the CDR3 is TGCAGTGCTAGAGATGCCGGGACAGGGGGCTACGAGCAGTACTTC. Residues: CSARDAGTGGYEQYF.

V is TRBV3-1 and J is TRBJ2-1; 8 bases match TRBD2. This CDR3 has 15 amino acids. In germline, CDR1 is LGHDT, CDR2 YNNKEL (reference sequence). Trimming at V came to 3 bases and at J to 9 bases, leaving 10 bases not matched to a gene. The CDR3, as DNA: TGTGCCAGCAGCCAGACGGGGGGGCTTATAGGTGAGCAGTTCTTC. Protein sequence: CASSQTGGLIGEQFF.

This clonotype was seen more than once but under ten times. This chain joins TRBV4-1 and TRBJ2-5; TRBD2 aligns across 11 bases. Per germline, CDR1 MGHRA and CDR2 YSYEKL. The CDR3 spans 16 residues. The ends lost 1 base at V and 5 bases at J; junction bases unmatched: 6. This CDR3 reads CASSQGVAGGYETQYF. CDR3 nucleotides: TGCGCCAGCAGCCAAGGGGTAGCGGGAGGGTATGAGACCCAGTACTTC.

V usage is TRBV5-1 and J usage is TRBJ2-3; 9 bases agree with TRBD2. Germline V gene data show CDR1 as SGHRS and CDR2 as YFSETQ. V lost 2 bases to trimming and J lost 4 bases; unmatched junction nucleotides: 5. The CDR3 covers 15 residues. CDR3 DNA: TGCGCCAGCAGCTTTCTAGCGGGGAGGTCAGATACGCAGTATTTT. Translated, it gives CASSFLAGRSDTQYF.

In this sample, this clonotype turned up a few times. The rearrangement joins TRBV7-9 to TRBJ2-5; no clear D gene. This CDR3 is 13 amino acids long. The V end was cut by 7 bases, the J end by 0 bases, with 9 bases between. The V gene's germline CDR1 is SEHNR and CDR2 FQNEAQ (reference sequence). CDR3 sequence: CASTNTNQETQYF. As DNA, the CDR3 is TGTGCCAGCACCAACACGAACCAAGAGACCCAGTACTTC.

The chain joins TRBV30 to TRBJ2-1; 9 bases line up with TRBD1. V dropped 5 bases and J dropped 4; count of bases not matched to a gene: 0. Germline lookup yields CDR1 GTSNPN and CDR2 SVGIG (reference sequence). This CDR3 contains 12 residues. For the CDR3, the DNA is TGTGCCTGGGGGACAGGGTACAATGAGCAGTTCTTC. Its translation: CAWGTGYNEQFF.

The J gene is TRBJ1-1, the V gene TRBV7-2, with D maybe TRBD1 (5 bases). Trimming shortened V by 5 bases and J by 1 base, and 14 bases separated the two germline ends. This CDR3 has 15 amino acids. Germline V gives CDR1 SGHTA, CDR2 FQGNSA. CDR3: CASSPRSGGNTEAFF. In DNA form, the CDR3 reads TGTGCCAGCAGCCCTCGATCGGGGGGGAACACTGAAGCTTTCTTT.

This clonotype appeared a few times. This sequence may be a read error, since a much larger clone differs from it by one base. V gene TRBV29-1 combines with J gene TRBJ2-5, with D perhaps TRBD1 or TRBD2 (7 bases each). The CDR3 consists of 13 residues. Germline V gives CDR1 SQVTM, CDR2 ANQGSEA. CDR3 sequence: CTASDREGTVQYF. In DNA, the CDR3 is TGCACCGCCTCAGACAGGGAGGGGACAGTCCAGTACTTC.

In DNA, the CDR3 is TGCGCCAGCAGCCCTACAACAGGGTCAGAGACCCAGTACTTC. The encoded protein is CASSPTTGSETQYF. The V call is TRBV5-1, the J call TRBJ2-5; TRBD1 is a possible D gene (6 bases). The V end was cut by 4 bases, the J end by 4 bases, with 14 bases between. Germline CDR1 and CDR2: SGHRS and YFSETQ. This CDR3 comprises 14 residues.

This clonotype was counted a few times. The chain combines TRBV7-9 with TRBJ2-7; D possibly corresponds to TRBD2 (5 bases). Per the germline V gene, CDR1 is SEHNR and CDR2 is FQNEAQ (reference sequence). Between the trimmed V and J ends, which lost 5 bases and 2 bases, there was a span of 13 bases. There are 14 residues in the CDR3. CDR3 nucleotides: TGTGCCAGCAGCCCCAAAGCGGTAGCCTACGAGCAGTACTTC. Its protein is CASSPKAVAYEQYF.

This clonotype was recorded only once. The gene calls are TRBV14 and TRBJ1-1, with TRBD1 as a possible D gene (5 bases). This CDR3 region has 16 residues. V lost 4 bases and J 1 base, leaving 16 bases between the germline ends. Germline CDR1 SGHDN, CDR2 FVKESK. CDR3 sequence reads: CASSPPLGGPNTEAFF. DNA of the CDR3: TGTGCCAGCAGCCCACCCCTCGGGGGACCGAACACTGAAGCTTTCTTT.

This clonotype came up a few times. The V and J genes are TRBV6-5 and TRBJ2-2; perhaps TRBD2 as D (6 bases). The V gene lost 6 bases and the J gene lost 5 bases, with 13 bases spanning the gap. The CDR3 spans 14 residues. Germline V gene lookup returns CDR1 MNHEY and CDR2 SVGAGI. The chain's CDR3 is CASRPSGGTGELFF. DNA for the CDR3: TGTGCCAGCAGACCCTCCGGGGGAACCGGGGAGCTGTTTTTT.

Remarks on this clonotype: A much larger clonotype is one base distant, so this may be a read error. The chain employs TRBV6-4 and TRBJ2-3; 7 nucleotides match TRBD2. Trimming cost V 3 bases and J 0 bases; bases outside gene matches: 3. The CDR3 extends over 15 amino acids. Looked up from germline, CDR1 is MRHNA and CDR2 is SNTAGT. The CDR3 spells CASSEPSGSTDTQYF. The CDR3, as DNA: TGTGCCAGCAGTGAACCTAGCGGTAGCACAGATACGCAGTATTTT.

This rearrangement joins TRBV6-1 to TRBJ2-3, with 8 bases lining up with TRBD1. Per the germline V gene, CDR1 is MNHNS and CDR2 is SASEGT. This CDR3 spans 17 amino acids. Trimming at V came to 6 bases and at J to 2 bases, leaving 13 bases not matched to a gene. The CDR3 spells CASRISQGALFTDTQYF. The CDR3, as DNA: TGTGCCAGCAGGATCAGCCAGGGGGCTTTATTCACAGATACGCAGTATTTT.

The CDR3 sequence is CSADDSALAQYF. DNA of the CDR3: TGCAGTGCTGACGACTCGGCCTTAGCCCAGTACTTC. The rearrangement links TRBV20-1 to TRBJ2-7; no clear D. CDR1 DFQATT and CDR2 SNEGSKA come from the germline V gene (reference sequence). The germline V and J ends were trimmed by 5 bases and 10 bases, with 18 bases remaining between them. This CDR3 contains 12 residues.